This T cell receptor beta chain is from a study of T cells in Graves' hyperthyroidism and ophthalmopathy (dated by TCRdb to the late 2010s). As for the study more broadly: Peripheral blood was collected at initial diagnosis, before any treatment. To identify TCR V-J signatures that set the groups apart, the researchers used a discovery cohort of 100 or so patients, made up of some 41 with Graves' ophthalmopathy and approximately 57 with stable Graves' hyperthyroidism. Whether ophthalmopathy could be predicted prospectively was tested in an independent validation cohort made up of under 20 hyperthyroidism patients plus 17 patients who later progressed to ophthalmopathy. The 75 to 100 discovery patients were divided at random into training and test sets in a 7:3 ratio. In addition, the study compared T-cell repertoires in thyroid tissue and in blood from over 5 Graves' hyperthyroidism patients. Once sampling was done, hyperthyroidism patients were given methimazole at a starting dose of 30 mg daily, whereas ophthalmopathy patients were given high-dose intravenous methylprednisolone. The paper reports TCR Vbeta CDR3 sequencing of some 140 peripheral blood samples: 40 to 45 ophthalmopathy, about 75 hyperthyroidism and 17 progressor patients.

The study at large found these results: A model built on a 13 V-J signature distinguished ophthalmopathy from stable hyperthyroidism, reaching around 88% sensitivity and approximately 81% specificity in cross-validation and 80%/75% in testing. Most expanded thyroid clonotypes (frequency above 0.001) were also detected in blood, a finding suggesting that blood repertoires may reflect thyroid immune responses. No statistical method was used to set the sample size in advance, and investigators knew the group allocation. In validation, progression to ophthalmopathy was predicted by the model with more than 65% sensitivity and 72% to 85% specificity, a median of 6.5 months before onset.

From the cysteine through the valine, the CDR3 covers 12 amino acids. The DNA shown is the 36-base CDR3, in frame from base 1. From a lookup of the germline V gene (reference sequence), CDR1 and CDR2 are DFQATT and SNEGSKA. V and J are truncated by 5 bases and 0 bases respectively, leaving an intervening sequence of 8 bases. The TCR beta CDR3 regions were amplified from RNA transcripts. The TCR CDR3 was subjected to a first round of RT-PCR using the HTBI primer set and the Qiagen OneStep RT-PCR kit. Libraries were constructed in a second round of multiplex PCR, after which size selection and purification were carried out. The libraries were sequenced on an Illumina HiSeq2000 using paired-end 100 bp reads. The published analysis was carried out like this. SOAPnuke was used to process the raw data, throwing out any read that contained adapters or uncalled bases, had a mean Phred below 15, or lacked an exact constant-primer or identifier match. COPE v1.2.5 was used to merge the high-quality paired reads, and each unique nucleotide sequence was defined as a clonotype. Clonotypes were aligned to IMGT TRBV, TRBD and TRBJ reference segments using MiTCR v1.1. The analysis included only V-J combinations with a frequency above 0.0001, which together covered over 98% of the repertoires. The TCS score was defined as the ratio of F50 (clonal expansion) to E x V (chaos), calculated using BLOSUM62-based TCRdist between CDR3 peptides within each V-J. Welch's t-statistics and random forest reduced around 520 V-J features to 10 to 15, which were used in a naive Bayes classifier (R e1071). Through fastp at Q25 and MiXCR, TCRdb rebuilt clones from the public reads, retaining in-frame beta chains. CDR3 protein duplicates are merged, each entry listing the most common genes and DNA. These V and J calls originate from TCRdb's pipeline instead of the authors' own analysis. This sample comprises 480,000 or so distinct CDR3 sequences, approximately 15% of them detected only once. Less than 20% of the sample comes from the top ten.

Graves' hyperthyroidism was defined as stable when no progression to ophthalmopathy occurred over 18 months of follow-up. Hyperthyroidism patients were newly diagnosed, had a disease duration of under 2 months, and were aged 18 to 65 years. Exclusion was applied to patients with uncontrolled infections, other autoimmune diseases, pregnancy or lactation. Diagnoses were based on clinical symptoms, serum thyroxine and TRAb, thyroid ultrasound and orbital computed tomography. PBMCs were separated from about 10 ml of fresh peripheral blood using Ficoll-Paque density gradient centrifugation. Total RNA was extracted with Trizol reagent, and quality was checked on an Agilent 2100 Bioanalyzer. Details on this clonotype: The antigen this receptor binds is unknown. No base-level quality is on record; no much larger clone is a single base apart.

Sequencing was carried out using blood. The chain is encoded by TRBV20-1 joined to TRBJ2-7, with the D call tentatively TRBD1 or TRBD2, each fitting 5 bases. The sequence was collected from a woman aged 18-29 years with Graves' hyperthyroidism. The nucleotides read TGCAGTGCTTCCGGGGCCTCCTACGAGCAGTACGTC. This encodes CSASGASYEQYV.